The 17 T cell receptor beta chains reported below all come from one sample, sequenced in a study of read filtering for tumor transcriptome and immune sequencing. Molecular barcoded adaptors covering alpha/delta and beta/gamma chains were used on approximately 400 ng RNA. TCRdb processed the reads anew with MiXCR; each CDR3 protein has one entry. In the table there are approximately 25,000 distinct CDR3 sequences, 13% to 15% of which are singletons. The sequenced sample was a population of CD138-negative cells sorted from bone marrow. The receptor source for this set is a donor aged 40 or over with multiple myeloma.

This clonotype was seen many times. The chain is built from TRBV5-1 and TRBJ1-3; D unclear. The V end lost 5 bases, the J end lost 0 bases, and 12 bases lay between the germline ends. CDR3 size: 15 residues. CDR1 is SGHRS and CDR2 is YFSETQ in the germline V gene. CDR3 region: CASRMTASSGNTIYF. For the CDR3, the DNA is TGCGCCAGCAGGATGACCGCTAGCTCTGGAAACACCATATATTTT. Drawing the rest from reference TRBV5-1 and TRBJ1-3, the complete variable domain is KAGVTQTPRYLIKTRGQQVTLSCSPISGHRSVSWYQQTPGQGLQFLFEYFSETQRNKGNFPGRFSGRQFSNSRSEMNVSTLELGDSALYLCASRMTASSGNTIYFGEGSWLTVV.

This clonotype was observed many times. This rearrangement joins TRBV27 to TRBJ2-4; possible D gene TRBD1, 5 bases. The V end lost 6 bases, the J end lost 1 base, and 16 bases lay between the germline ends. This CDR3 contains 16 residues. CDR1 MNHEY and CDR2 SMNVEV come from the germline V gene (reference sequence). The CDR3 DNA reads as TGTGCCAGCAGATTAGGGGTTCCCGGGGCCAAAAACATTCAGTACTTC. Its protein product is CASRLGVPGAKNIQYF.

The J gene is TRBJ2-5, the V gene TRBV7-9; 10 bases are shared with TRBD1. The CDR3 spans 15 residues. V was clipped by 5 bases and J by 2 bases; unmatched bases: 5. CDR1 is SEHNR and CDR2 is FQNEAQ in the germline V gene (reference sequence). CDR3: CASSPGQGDQETQYF. The DNA of the CDR3 is TGTGCCAGCAGCCCAGGACAGGGGGATCAAGAGACCCAGTACTTC.

This clonotype was found many times. The J gene is TRBJ2-3, the V gene TRBV7-9, with 10 positions matching TRBD2. There are 14 residues in the CDR3. CDR1 and CDR2 (germline): SEHNR, FQNEAQ (reference sequence). With V trimmed by 2 bases and J by 6 bases, 2 bases remained unmatched. The CDR3 region has the DNA TGTGCCAGCAGCTTACTAGCGGGAGTGGATACGCAGTATTTT. This sequence encodes CASSLLAGVDTQYF. Supplemented by reference TRBV7-9 and TRBJ2-3, the full variable domain reads DTGVSQNPRHKITKRGQNVTFRCDPISEHNRLYWYRQTLGQGPEFLTYFQNEAQLEKSRLLSDRFSAERPKGSFSTLEIQRTEQGDSAMYLCASSLLAGVDTQYFGPGTRLTVL.

In this sample, this clonotype turned up many times. The rearrangement joins TRBV5-1 to TRBJ2-7; TRBD2 might be the D (6 bases). V was cut by 0 bases and J by 2 bases, with 12 bases left in between. Germline V gives CDR1 SGHRS, CDR2 YFSETQ. The CDR3 sequence is 15 residues long. As DNA, the CDR3 is TGCGCCAGCAGCTTGGCCAAGGAGGGCCCCTACGAGCAGTACTTC. This encodes CASSLAKEGPYEQYF.

The chain recombines TRBV4-2 with TRBJ2-2; TRBD2 matches at 8 bases. The CDR3 runs to 16 residues. The V segment lost 4 bases and the J segment 4 bases; nucleotides outside the gene matches: 8. The germline CDR1 and CDR2 sequences are LGHNA and YNFKEQ. The CDR3 spells CASSPLAGGLTGELFF. The CDR3 bases are TGTGCCAGCAGCCCCCTAGCGGGCGGGCTCACCGGGGAGCTGTTTTTT.

This clonotype was found many times. This chain's CDR3 is CASSLQRGRGWGEQFF. For the CDR3, the DNA is TGTGCCAGCAGCTTACAGAGGGGGAGGGGATGGGGTGAGCAGTTCTTC. This chain connects TRBV7-2 to TRBJ2-1; D is possibly TRBD2 (7 bases). Trimming stripped 2 bases from V and 9 bases from J, with 20 bases between. This CDR3 has 16 amino acids. Germline V gene sequence: CDR1 SGHTA, CDR2 FQGNSA. The full variable domain, completed using reference TRBV7-2 and TRBJ2-1, is GAGVSQSPSNKVTEKGKDVELRCDPISGHTALYWYRQSLGQGLEFLIYFQGNSAPDKSGLPSDRFSAERTGGSVSTLTIQRTQQEDSAVYLCASSLQRGRGWGEQFFGPGTRLTVL.

This clonotype was counted once. The V gene is TRBV2, the J gene TRBJ2-7; 10 bases fit TRBD2. The V gene's germline CDR1 is SNHLY and CDR2 FYNNEI. Germline trimming cut 4 bases from V and 5 bases from J; bases unmatched to any gene: 8. The CDR3 is 15 amino acids. The CDR3 DNA reads as TGTGCCAGCAGTGCTCTAGCGGGAGCAATTGACGAGCAGTACTTC. This gives the protein CASSALAGAIDEQYF. The whole variable domain, filled in from reference TRBV2 and TRBJ2-7, reads EPEVTQTPSHQVTQMGQEVILRCVPISNHLYFYWYRQILGQKVEFLVSFYNNEISEKSEIFDDQFSVERPDGSNFTLKIRSTKLEDSAMYFCASSALAGAIDEQYFGPGTRLTVT.

Many counts were recorded for this clonotype. The chain links TRBV29-1 to TRBJ2-5, with unresolved D. V shed 6 bases and J shed 5 bases, with 10 bases lying between them. The CDR3 length is 11 residues. Germline V gives CDR1 SQVTM, CDR2 ANQGSEA. Written as DNA, the CDR3 is TGCAGCGTAGCAGACCCGGAGACCCAGTACTTC. This gives the protein CSVADPETQYF. The complete variable domain, with remaining parts taken from reference TRBV29-1 and TRBJ2-5, reads SAVISQKPSRDICQRGTSLTIQCQVDSQVTMMFWYRQQPGQSLTLIATANQGSEATYESGFVIDKFPISRPNLTFSTLTVSNMSPEDSSIYLCSVADPETQYFGPGTRLLVL.

By share of the sample, this clonotype is medium-sized (0.01 to 0.1%). The chain links TRBV29-1 to TRBJ2-1; D is possibly TRBD2 (6 bases). The CDR3 length is 13 residues. Germline V gene lookup returns CDR1 SQVTM and CDR2 ANQGSEA. Deletions cut 0 bases from V and 9 bases from J, with 12 bases between. For the CDR3, the DNA is TGCAGCGTTGAAGACGGGGGATATGGTGAGCAGTTCTTC. This translates into CSVEDGGYGEQFF.

The sample holds one count of this clonotype. Its ends do not fully match the called genes, so a read error is possible. The chain employs TRBV5-1 and TRBJ2-5; D is tentatively TRBD1 or TRBD2 (5 bases each). In germline, CDR1 is SGHRS, CDR2 YFSETQ. The CDR3 covers 13 residues. CDR3 sequence reads: CASSGGPQETQYF. In DNA, the CDR3 is TGCGCCAGCAGCGGGGGACCACAAGAGACCCAGTATTTC.

This rearrangement joins TRBV29-1 to TRBJ2-3; TRBD1 aligns across 9 bases. This CDR3 has 13 residues. Germline values: CDR1 SQVTM, CDR2 ANQGSEA. V lost 4 bases, J lost 6 bases, and 5 bases stayed unmatched. CDR3 sequence: CSVGRDRADTQYF. The CDR3 coding sequence is TGCAGCGTTGGAAGGGACAGGGCGGATACGCAGTATTTT.

This clonotype was observed many times. The chain employs TRBV6-1 and TRBJ2-1; 16 bases agree with TRBD2. Germline V lookup: CDR1 MNHNS, CDR2 SASEGT. This CDR3 region has 18 residues. The junction had 13 bases not matched to a gene; V was cut back by 6 bases and J by 8 bases. CDR3 amino acids: CASRVWVGTSGREDEQFF. The CDR3 DNA reads TGTGCCAGCAGAGTTTGGGTAGGGACTAGCGGGAGGGAGGATGAGCAGTTCTTC.

This clonotype came up many times. The CDR3 nucleotides are TGTGCCAGCAGGCGAGGATGGCAGCCCCAGCATTTT. Its translation: CASRRGWQPQHF. This sequence joins TRBV14 and TRBJ1-5; no clear D. The length of the CDR3 is 12 residues. CDR1 is SGHDN and CDR2 is FVKESK in the germline V gene. Between the trimmed V and J ends, which lost 6 bases and 7 bases, there was a span of 10 bases.

This clonotype has ten or more counts. The V gene is TRBV3-1, the J gene TRBJ2-1; D is uncertain. The CDR3 runs to 15 residues. From germline, CDR1 is LGHDT and CDR2 YNNKEL (reference sequence). Trimming cost V 1 base and J 0 bases, with 7 bases left between them. CDR3 loop: CASSQGQRSYNEQFF. CDR3 bases: TGTGCCAGCAGCCAAGGTCAACGCTCCTACAATGAGCAGTTCTTC.

This clonotype was detected many times. The CDR3 DNA is TGTGCCAGCAGGCCGGGACTAGCGGCCAATGAGCAGTTCTTC. It codes for CASRPGLAANEQFF. The chain couples TRBV28 to TRBJ2-1, with 11 bases that match TRBD2. The CDR3 spans 14 residues. Germline values: CDR1 MDHEN, CDR2 SYDVKM. The ends lost 6 bases at V and 6 bases at J; junction bases unmatched: 4. The full variable domain, rest sourced from reference TRBV28 and TRBJ2-1, is DVKVTQSSRYLVKRTGEKVFLECVQDMDHENMFWYRQDPGLGLRLIYFSYDVKMKEKGDIPEGYSVSREKKERFSLILESASTNQTSMYLCASRPGLAANEQFFGPGTRLTVL.

This clonotype occurred many times. The rearrangement uses TRBV28 and TRBJ2-3, with 7 bases lining up with TRBD1. The germline V gene has CDR1 MDHEN and CDR2 SYDVKM. V lost 6 bases and J lost 6; bases outside the gene matches: 12. This CDR3 has 15 amino acids. CDR3 in amino acids: CASSLGTDTTDTQYF. DNA of the CDR3: TGTGCCAGCAGCCTGGGGACAGACACAACGGATACGCAGTATTTT.